This record covers a single T cell receptor (beta chain). This specimen belongs to a study of CD8+CD57+ T cells in acquired aplastic anemia. The use of genomic DNA as template underpinned the TCR beta VDJ and CDR3 profiling. One entry per CDR3 protein, called by TCRdb with MiXCR from the reads. In the table there are roughly 160,000 distinct CDR3 sequences, just under 65% of which are singletons. This TCR was sampled from a human donor in good health. The source material was sorted CD4+, CD8+, or CD8+CD57+ T cells (not recorded which) from PBMCs.

CDR3 protein: CASSDPNTEAFF. The CDR3 coding sequence is TGTGCCTCTAGTGACCCGAACACTGAAGCTTTCTTT. The chain links TRBV10-3 to TRBJ1-1, with D hard to call. The CDR3 sequence is 12 residues long. V was cut by 11 bases and J by 1 base, with 11 bases left in between. CDR1 and CDR2 (germline): ENHRY, SYGVKD.